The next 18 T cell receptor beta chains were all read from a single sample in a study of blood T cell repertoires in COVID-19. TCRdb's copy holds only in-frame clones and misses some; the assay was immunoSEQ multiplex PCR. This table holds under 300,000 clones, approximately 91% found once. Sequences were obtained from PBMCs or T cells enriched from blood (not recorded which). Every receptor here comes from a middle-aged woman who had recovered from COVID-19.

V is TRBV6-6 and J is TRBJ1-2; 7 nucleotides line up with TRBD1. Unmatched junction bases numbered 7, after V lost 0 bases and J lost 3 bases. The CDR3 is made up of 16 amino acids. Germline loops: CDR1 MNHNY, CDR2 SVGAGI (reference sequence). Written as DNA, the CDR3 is TGTGCCAGCAGTTACTCGCCCACCGGGACAGACTATGGCTACACCTTC. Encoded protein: CASSYSPTGTDYGYTF.

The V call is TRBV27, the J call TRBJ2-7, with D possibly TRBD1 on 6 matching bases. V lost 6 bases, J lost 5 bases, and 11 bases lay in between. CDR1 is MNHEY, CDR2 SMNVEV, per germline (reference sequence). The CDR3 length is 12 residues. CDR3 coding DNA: TGTGCCAGCAGCCCACAGGGCGACGAGCAGTACTTC. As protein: CASSPQGDEQYF.

The CDR3: CASSLRQDEGEQYF. For the CDR3, the DNA is TGCGCCAGCAGCTTGCGGCAGGATGAAGGCGAGCAGTACTTC. V is TRBV5-1 and J is TRBJ2-7; D gene unclear. Germline assignment: CDR1 SGHRS and CDR2 YFSETQ. Trimming removed 1 base from V and 6 bases from J, with 14 bases in between. The CDR3 contains 14 residues.

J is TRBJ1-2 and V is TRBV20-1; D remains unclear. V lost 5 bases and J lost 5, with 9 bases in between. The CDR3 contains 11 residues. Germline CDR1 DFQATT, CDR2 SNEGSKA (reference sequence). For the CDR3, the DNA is TGCAGTGCTGCGGAGGGTTATGGCTACACCTTC. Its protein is CSAAEGYGYTF.

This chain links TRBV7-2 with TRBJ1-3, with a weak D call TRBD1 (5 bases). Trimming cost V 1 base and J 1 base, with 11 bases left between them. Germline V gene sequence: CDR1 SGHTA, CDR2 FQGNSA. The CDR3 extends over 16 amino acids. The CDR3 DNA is TGTGCCAGCAGCTTAGTAGGGGCGGGGTCTGGAAACACCATATATTTT. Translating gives CASSLVGAGSGNTIYF.

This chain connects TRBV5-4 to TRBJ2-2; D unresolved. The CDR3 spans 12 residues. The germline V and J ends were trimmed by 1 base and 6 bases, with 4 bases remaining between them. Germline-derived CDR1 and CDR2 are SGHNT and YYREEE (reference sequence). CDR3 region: CASSLYSGELFF. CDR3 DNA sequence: TGTGCCAGCAGCTTGTACTCCGGGGAGCTGTTTTTT.

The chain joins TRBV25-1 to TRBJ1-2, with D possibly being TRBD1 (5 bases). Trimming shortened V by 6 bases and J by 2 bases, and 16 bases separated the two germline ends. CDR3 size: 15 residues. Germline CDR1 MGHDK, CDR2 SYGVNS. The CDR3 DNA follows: TGTGCCAGCAGCGGACATCGACGGCGGAACTATGGCTACACCTTC. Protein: CASSGHRRRNYGYTF.

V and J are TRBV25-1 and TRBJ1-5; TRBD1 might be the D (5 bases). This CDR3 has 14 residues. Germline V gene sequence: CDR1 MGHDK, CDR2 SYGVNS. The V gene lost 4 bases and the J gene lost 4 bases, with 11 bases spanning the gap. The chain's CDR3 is CASSGGTSNQPQHF. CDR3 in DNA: TGTGCCAGCAGTGGCGGGACCTCTAATCAGCCCCAGCATTTT.

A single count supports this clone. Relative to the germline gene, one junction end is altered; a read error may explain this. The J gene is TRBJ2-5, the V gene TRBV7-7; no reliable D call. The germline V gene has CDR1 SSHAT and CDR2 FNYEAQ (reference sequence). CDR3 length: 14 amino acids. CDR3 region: CASSRSGSGETQYF. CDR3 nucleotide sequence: TGTGCTAGCAGCCGAAGTGGTTCCGGAGAGACCCAGTACTTC.

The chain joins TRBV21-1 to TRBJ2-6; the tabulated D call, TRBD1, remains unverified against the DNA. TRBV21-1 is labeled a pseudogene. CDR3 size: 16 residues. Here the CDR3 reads CASSTRQSSGANVLTF. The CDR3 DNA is TGTGCCAGCAGCACTCGACAGAGCTCTGGGGCCAACGTCCTGACTTTC.

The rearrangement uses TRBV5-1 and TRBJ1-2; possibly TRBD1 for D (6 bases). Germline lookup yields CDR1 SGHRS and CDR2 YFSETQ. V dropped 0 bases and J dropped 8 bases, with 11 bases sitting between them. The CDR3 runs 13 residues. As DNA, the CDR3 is TGCGCCAGCAGCTTGGCACAGGGTGAGGGCTACACCTTC. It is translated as CASSLAQGEGYTF. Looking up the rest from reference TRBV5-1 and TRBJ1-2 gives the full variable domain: KAGVTQTPRYLIKTRGQQVTLSCSPISGHRSVSWYQQTPGQGLQFLFEYFSETQRNKGNFPGRFSGRQFSNSRSEMNVSTLELGDSALYLCASSLAQGEGYTFGSGTRLTVV.

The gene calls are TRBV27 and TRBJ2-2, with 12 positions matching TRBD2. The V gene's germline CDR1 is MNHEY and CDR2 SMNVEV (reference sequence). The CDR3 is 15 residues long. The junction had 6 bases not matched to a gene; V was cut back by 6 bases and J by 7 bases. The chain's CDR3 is CASSRLAGGLGELFF. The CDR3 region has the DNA TGTGCCAGCAGCCGTCTAGCGGGGGGGCTCGGGGAGCTGTTTTTT.

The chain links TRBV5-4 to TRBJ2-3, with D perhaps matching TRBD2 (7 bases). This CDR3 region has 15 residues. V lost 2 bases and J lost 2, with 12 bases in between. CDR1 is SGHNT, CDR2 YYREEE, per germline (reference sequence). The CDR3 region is CASSFGGAYTDTQYF. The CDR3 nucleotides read TGTGCCAGCAGCTTTGGGGGGGCCTACACAGATACGCAGTATTTT.

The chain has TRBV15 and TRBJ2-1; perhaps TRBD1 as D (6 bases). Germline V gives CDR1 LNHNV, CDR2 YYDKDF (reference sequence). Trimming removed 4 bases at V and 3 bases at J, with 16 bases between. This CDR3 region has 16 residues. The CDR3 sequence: CATSKSGTRRYNEQFF. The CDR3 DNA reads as TGTGCCACCAGCAAATCCGGGACAAGGCGCTACAATGAGCAGTTCTTC.

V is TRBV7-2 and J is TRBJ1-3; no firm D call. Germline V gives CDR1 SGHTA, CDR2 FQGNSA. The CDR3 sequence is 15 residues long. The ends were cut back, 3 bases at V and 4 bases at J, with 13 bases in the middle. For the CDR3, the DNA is TGTGCCAGCAGCTTTGGTGGGCCGGGGGGAAACACCATATATTTT. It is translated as CASSFGGPGGNTIYF. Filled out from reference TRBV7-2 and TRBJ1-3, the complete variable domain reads GAGVSQSPSNKVTEKGKDVELRCDPISGHTALYWYRQSLGQGLEFLIYFQGNSAPDKSGLPSDRFSAERTGGSVSTLTIQRTQQEDSAVYLCASSFGGPGGNTIYFGEGSWLTVV.

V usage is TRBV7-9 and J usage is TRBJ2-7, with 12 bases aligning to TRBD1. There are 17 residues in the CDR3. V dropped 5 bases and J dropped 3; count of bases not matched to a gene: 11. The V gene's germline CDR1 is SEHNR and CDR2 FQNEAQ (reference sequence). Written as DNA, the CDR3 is TGTGCCAGCAGCGCAAGGGGACAGGGGGCTTCTGACTACGAGCAGTACTTC. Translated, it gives CASSARGQGASDYEQYF.

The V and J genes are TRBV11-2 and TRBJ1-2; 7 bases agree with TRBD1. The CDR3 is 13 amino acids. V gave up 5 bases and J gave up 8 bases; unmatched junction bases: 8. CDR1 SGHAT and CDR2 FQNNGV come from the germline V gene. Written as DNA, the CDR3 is TGTGCCAGCAGCACGCCGACAGGGTACGGCTACACCTTC. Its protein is CASSTPTGYGYTF.

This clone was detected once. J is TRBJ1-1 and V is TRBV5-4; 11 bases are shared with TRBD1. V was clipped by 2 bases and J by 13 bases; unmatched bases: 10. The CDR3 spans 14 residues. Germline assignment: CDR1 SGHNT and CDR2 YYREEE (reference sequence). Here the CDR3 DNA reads TGTGCCAGCAGCTTAATGGGGACAGGGGGATTCGTTTTCTTT. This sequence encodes CASSLMGTGGFVFF.